This T cell receptor (beta chain) comes out of a study of early T cells in non-severe SARS-CoV-2 infection. Study details: Chains were unpaired, as sequencing was done on bulk RNA from unsorted whole blood.

Notes on the study in general: A preference for anti-spike CD8 responses marked VDJdb matching, which missed private and CD4 specificities.

Per germline, CDR1 MNHEY and CDR2 SMNVEV (reference sequence). V was pared by 3 bases and J by 6 bases, with 10 bases between. The CDR3 spans 13 residues. A few counts support this clonotype. Its antigen is unidentified. Researchers attached unique molecular identifiers to individual cDNA molecules. TCRdb recomputed calls from the 5' RACE reads with MiXCR, one row per CDR3 protein. The sample holds 55,000 to 65,000 distinct CDR3 sequences, approximately 12% seen once. This material consisted of whole blood, taken at baseline. The origin of this receptor is an adult who was a healthcare worker with PCR-confirmed SARS-CoV-2 infection or an uninfected control (not recorded which). The chain combines TRBV27 with TRBJ2-3; D is unclear. For the CDR3, the DNA is TGTGCCAGCAGTTTCCAGCAAGGGGATACGCAGTATTTT. Translation gives CASSFQQGDTQYF.